This T cell receptor beta chain was recorded in a study of T cell repertoires in ileal Crohn's disease. For the study at large: Approximately 32% were active smokers at surgery; median disease duration was roughly 8 years. General study findings and limits: Active smokers at surgery had more clonal expansions than non-smokers.

Trimming took 1 base from V and 3 from J; bases not matched to a gene: 6. Germline-derived CDR1 and CDR2 are SGDLS and YYNGEE. CDR3 length equals 15 residues. Here immunoSEQ multiplex PCR was the method, and the copy in TCRdb shows in-frame clones only, minus some. The repertoire holds about 30,000 clones, with about 81% as singletons. As to this clone: Its target is not known.

The sample taken for sequencing was ileal tissue. This chain connects TRBV9 to TRBJ2-7; 8 positions agree with TRBD1. This TCR was sampled from an adult with Crohn's disease. CDR3: CASSVSVGQGYEQYF. CDR3 DNA sequence: TGTGCCAGCAGCGTAAGTGTCGGACAGGGCTACGAGCAGTACTTC.